The sequence of this T cell receptor (beta chain) was determined in a study of CD8+ T cells in alopecia areata. This clone appeared many times. This CDR3 comprises 16 residues. Trimming pared 6 bases from V and 0 bases from J, leaving 12 bases between. The germline CDR1 and CDR2 sequences are LNHDA and SQIVND (reference sequence). In each case, RNA was isolated and then reverse transcribed into cDNA as the sequencing template. TCRdb keeps only in-frame clones here, not all; method: immunoSEQ multiplex PCR. The sample records more than 95,000 clones, around two fifths being singletons. This TCR was recovered from a human donor with alopecia areata. The sample taken for sequencing was CD4+ T cells sorted from blood. The gene calls are TRBV19 and TRBJ1-6; D remains unclear. The CDR3 DNA follows: TGTGCCAGTAGGGTGGCAACGAGCTCCTATAATTCACCCCTCCACTTT. The encoded protein is CASRVATSSYNSPLHF. Looking up the rest from reference TRBV19 and TRBJ1-6 gives the full variable domain: DGGITQSPKYLFRKEGQNVTLSCEQNLNHDAMYWYRQDPGQGLRLIYYSQIVNDFQKGDIAEGYSVSREKKESFPLTVTSAQKNPTAFYLCASRVATSSYNSPLHFGNGTRLTVT.